This TCR beta chain was captured in a study of Graves' ophthalmopathy and Graves' hyperthyroidism. The V gene lost 0 bases and the J gene lost 4 bases, with 9 bases spanning the gap. The CDR3 loop spans 14 amino acids. The germline V gene has CDR1 ENHRY and CDR2 SYGVKD. Broader study findings: A classifier, a 13-signature model, separated ophthalmopathy from stable hyperthyroidism with more than 85% sensitivity and approximately 81% specificity. Sensitivity reached about 70% and specificity approximately 72% when the model predicted ophthalmopathy progression.

The TCR beta CDR3 regions underwent amplification from RNA transcripts. Second-round multiplex PCR came after first-round RT-PCR with HTBI primers. TCRdb recomputed calls from the multiplex PCR reads with MiXCR, one row per CDR3 protein. The repertoire consists of about 740,000 distinct CDR3 sequences, with roughly 41% occurring once and the leading ten covering 44%. Many counts were recorded for this clonotype. Its antigen is unidentified. The receptor was isolated from an adult man with Graves' ophthalmopathy. The chain is built from TRBV10-3 and TRBJ1-2; D perhaps matches TRBD1 (5 bases). The sample consisted of peripheral blood. The CDR3, as DNA: TGTGCCATCAGTGAGTCGATAGGGACCTATGGCTACACCTTC. It translates to CAISESIGTYGYTF.